Shown below are 10 T cell receptor beta chains from a single sample sequenced in a study of T cell repertoires in cytomegalovirus infection. TCRdb independently ran MiXCR on the reads; one entry per CDR3 protein. The sample lists about 740,000 distinct CDR3 sequences; 35% were seen once. The sequenced sample was PBMCs. The receptors come from a human donor in good health (CMV status not recorded). Some clones in this sample may be carry-over from other donors' samples.

V gene TRBV28 combines with J gene TRBJ2-7; 13 nucleotides line up with TRBD2. This CDR3 has 14 amino acids. In germline, CDR1 is MDHEN, CDR2 SYDVKM. The trim removed 5 bases at V and 6 bases at J, leaving 4 bases unmatched. Written as DNA, the CDR3 is TGTGCCAGCAGTACTAGCGGGGGGGCGGTCGAGCAGTACTTC. Residues: CASSTSGGAVEQYF.

The chain carries TRBV7-9 and TRBJ2-1, with D perhaps matching TRBD1 (5 bases). V was shortened by 1 base and J by 3 bases, with 19 bases between the two germline ends. The CDR3 spans 18 residues. The germline gives CDR1 SEHNR, CDR2 FQNEAQ (reference sequence). CDR3 sequence reads: CASSLVGSYRISYNEQFF. CDR3 nucleotides: TGTGCCAGCAGCTTAGTAGGAAGCTACAGGATAAGCTACAATGAGCAGTTCTTC.

The rearrangement joins TRBV28 to TRBJ1-4; no clear D. The germline CDR1 and CDR2 sequences are MDHEN and SYDVKM. Trimming removed 6 bases from V and 4 bases from J, with 6 bases in between. This CDR3 comprises 12 residues. CDR3 sequence reads: CASRTYNEKLFF. The CDR3 DNA is TGTGCCAGCAGGACTTATAATGAAAAACTGTTTTTT.

This clonotype was seen more than once but under ten times. The chain combines TRBV7-2 with TRBJ1-2; D remains ambiguous. The CDR3 is 14 amino acids. Trimming left V 4 bases short and J 2 bases short, with 11 bases between. CDR1 SGHTA and CDR2 FQGNSA come from the germline V gene. In nucleotides, the CDR3 is TGTGCCAGCAGCTGGGCGCCAGGAAACTATGGCTACACCTTC. This translates into CASSWAPGNYGYTF.

This clonotype was counted between two and nine times. CDR3 coding DNA: TGTGCCAGTAGATCACTACCCAATCAGCCCCAGCATTTT. Protein: CASRSLPNQPQHF. The chain combines TRBV19 with TRBJ1-5; D gene uncertain. V lost 6 bases and J 3 bases, leaving 9 bases between the germline ends. Germline V gene lookup returns CDR1 LNHDA and CDR2 SQIVND (reference sequence). There are 13 residues in the CDR3.

This chain uses TRBV10-3 with TRBJ2-6; 9 bases are shared with TRBD1. CDR3 length: 20 amino acids. Germline V gene lookup returns CDR1 ENHRY and CDR2 SYGVKD. The J segment lost 0 bases and the V segment lost 8 bases, leaving 17 bases of the junction unmatched. The CDR3 reads CAIGSRGATGGYSGANVLTF. CDR3 bases: TGTGCCATCGGCTCAAGGGGTGCGACAGGGGGTTACTCTGGGGCCAACGTCCTGACTTTC.

The chain employs TRBV5-1 and TRBJ1-4, with D unresolved. The CDR3 consists of 16 residues. Germline values: CDR1 SGHRS, CDR2 YFSETQ. Trimming took off 2 bases at V and 0 bases at J, with 11 bases between the two ends. CDR3 in DNA: TGCGCCAGCAGCTTTCAGTTTCAGGCAACTAATGAAAAACTGTTTTTT. Translated, it gives CASSFQFQATNEKLFF.

This chain connects TRBV4-3 to TRBJ1-6; no clear D. The CDR3 runs 15 residues. CDR1 and CDR2 from the germline V gene are LGHNA and YSLEER. Trimming pared 1 base from V and 7 bases from J, leaving 11 bases between. Here the CDR3 DNA reads TGCGCCAGCAGCCAAGGTACAGTGGGGAATTCACCCCTCCACTTT. Translating it yields CASSQGTVGNSPLHF.

This clonotype was seen more than once but under ten times. J is TRBJ2-1 and V is TRBV7-9; 7 nucleotides align to TRBD2. CDR3 length: 14 residues. The V and J ends lost 7 bases and 7 bases, in that order; junction bases with no gene match: 10. Germline V CDR1 and CDR2: SEHNR, FQNEAQ (reference sequence). CDR3 DNA sequence: TGTGCCAGCACCATGGCACTAGCGAGGAATGAGCAGTTCTTC. As protein: CASTMALARNEQFF.

This clonotype was recorded a few times. The V and J genes are TRBV15 and TRBJ2-7, with 12 bases identical to TRBD2. V lost 0 bases to trimming and J lost 4 bases; unmatched junction nucleotides: 4. The CDR3 is 16 residues long. Germline V CDR1 and CDR2: LNHNV, YYDKDF (reference sequence). The CDR3 spells CATSREGTSGFYEQYF. In DNA form, the CDR3 reads TGTGCCACCAGCAGAGAGGGGACTAGCGGGTTTTACGAGCAGTACTTC.